Sequencing of this T cell receptor beta chain was carried out in a study of resident and recirculating memory T cells in vitiligo. This table comes from immunoSEQ multiplex PCR, and its TCRdb copy is limited to in-frame clones, with some not included. The sample lists about 42,000 clones, around 90% seen once, with roughly 4.3% in the top ten. The V end was cut by 2 bases, the J end by 4 bases, with 17 bases between. The CDR3 length is 16 residues. Germline loops: CDR1 MNHEY, CDR2 SVGAGI. This sequence was found in a male donor with vitiligo. The specimen sequenced was blood. The chain is built from TRBV6-5 and TRBJ1-2, with D tentatively TRBD1 (5 bases). The CDR3 DNA reads as TGTGCCAGCAGTTACCTAGGTAGTCAGGGATTCTATGGCTACACCTTC. Translation gives CASSYLGSQGFYGYTF.